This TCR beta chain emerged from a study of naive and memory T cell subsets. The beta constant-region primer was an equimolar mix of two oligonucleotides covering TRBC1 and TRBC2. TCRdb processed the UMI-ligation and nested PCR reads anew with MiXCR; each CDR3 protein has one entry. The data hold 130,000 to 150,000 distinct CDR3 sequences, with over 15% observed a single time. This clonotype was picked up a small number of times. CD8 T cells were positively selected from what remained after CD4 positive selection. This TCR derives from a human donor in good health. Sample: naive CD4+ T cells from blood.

CDR3 sequence (DNA): TGTGCCAGCAGCTCCTCCGGGGAGCTGTTTTTT. Protein sequence: CASSSSGELFF. The gene calls are TRBV7-3 and TRBJ2-2; D is undetermined. Germline CDR1 SGHTA, CDR2 FQGTGA. The V and J ends lost 4 bases and 6 bases respectively, with 3 bases between them. The CDR3 extends over 11 amino acids.